This T cell receptor (beta chain) was obtained from a study of T cells in Graves' hyperthyroidism and ophthalmopathy. Patients aged 18 to 65 had newly diagnosed hyperthyroidism of under 2 months' duration. CDR3 length: 15 amino acids. Germline CDR1 is SNHLY and CDR2 is FYNNEI. After removal of 6 bases from V and 5 bases from J, the junction contained 11 bases not matched to a gene. TCR beta CDR3 regions were amplified from RNA. First-round RT-PCR targeting the TCR CDR3 was performed with the HTBI primer set. TCRdb re-analysed the multiplex PCR reads in MiXCR, keeping a single row per CDR3 protein. The sample shows about 360,000 distinct CDR3 sequences, approximately 12% of them seen only once. In this sample, this clonotype turned up many times. Antigen unknown. Study-level results: Expanded thyroid clonotypes (above 0.001) were mostly also found in blood. The authors' 13 V-J model separated ophthalmopathy from stable hyperthyroidism.

The gene calls are TRBV2 and TRBJ2-5; TRBD2 aligns across 8 bases. The TCR was taken from a man aged 25-45 years with Graves' hyperthyroidism that later progressed to Graves' ophthalmopathy. The sequencing input was blood. The CDR3 sequence: CASSPLGGAEETQYF. CDR3 in DNA: TGTGCCAGCAGCCCCCTCGGGGGGGCAGAGGAGACCCAGTACTTC.